This T cell receptor (beta chain) came from a study of T cell responses to AZD1222 COVID-19 vaccine (dated by TCRdb to the early 2020s). At the level of the whole study: AZD1222 recipients whose second dose came at about 4 weeks and those whose second dose came at about 12 weeks were combined into one group, since spike-specific TCR depth and breadth did not differ between the two schedules. A total of 240 or so trial participants underwent TCR sequencing, of whom more than 200 had received two doses of AZD1222 and 26 had received two doses of the MenACWY control vaccine. Trial participants were enrolled into age subgroups of 18-55, 56-69 and 70-plus years, which contained about 150, 27 and 61 TCR-sequenced participants, respectively.

The CDR3 regions of human TCRbeta chains were analyzed by immunosequencing. As for the authors' bioinformatics: Repertoire TCRs were matched against a reference library of SARS-CoV-2-specific TCRs generated with the MIRA antigen-specificity platform. Breadth was defined as the fraction of unique TCRs that were SARS-CoV-2-associated. Depth was defined as the fraction of total T cells that were SARS-CoV-2-associated. Using the MIRA data, every spike-specific TCR was mapped to the spike region that the TCR reacted to and assigned to either a CD4 or a CD8 class. Log10-transformed breadth and depth values were compared by one-way ANOVA with Sidak's multiple comparisons tests. What TCRdb holds here is the immuneACCESS table cut down to in-frame rearrangements. Part of the clones is not present; checked against another copy, under half of the missing clones reflect an unresolved V gene, and the others are unexplained. V and J calls and clone size are as listed in that table; D and trimming were resolved from the DNA. This sample has about 160,000 clones in its table, and around 93% of those were observed once. Approximately 2% of the sample belongs to the ten largest clones.

What the study reported, not specific to this receptor: In the small 56-69-year group, the increase in depth fell short of significance, most likely because of low power. After two AZD1222 doses, both the breadth and the depth of spike-specific TCRs were significantly higher than at day 0 and than in MenACWY recipients. The whole spike protein was spanned by vaccine-associated CD4 TCRs, and dominant responses were seen in regions 160-218 and 743-854. Participants were mostly white British and included more females than males, and it was suggested by the authors that clonal diversity may have been underestimated. Conclusions about previously exposed vaccinees are limited, since just six AZD1222 recipients were seropositive for SARS-CoV-2 at baseline. Because no day 14 peak-response samples were available, repertoires were characterized only after the peak T cell response. Reportedly, close to half of the unique spike-specific TCRs recognized epitopes lying outside the regions that are mutated in the B.1.351 and B.1.1.7 variants.

A note on this clone: Its antigen is still unknown. No much larger clonotype is one base removed from it; base qualities were not supplied.

From its cysteine to its phenylalanine, the CDR3 spans 14 amino acids. The CDR3 DNA has 42 bases and is translated from base 1. Relative to germline, V is 6 bases shorter and J is 6 bases shorter, with 17 bases between their ends. CDR1 and CDR2, looked up from the germline V gene (reference sequence), are LGHDT and YNNKEL. In light of the paper, this sample's time point label describes: baseline before first vaccination. Vaccinee samples came from UK trials COV001 and COV002, including a single-blind randomized controlled phase 2/3 trial of AZD1222 (ChAdOx1 nCoV-19) in healthy adults. For TCRbeta chain sequencing, PBMC samples from trial participants were taken at day 0 and at day 28 after the second dose.

This specimen consisted of peripheral blood, obtained on day 0 of AZD1222 vaccination. The V and J genes are TRBV3-1 (or the pseudogene TRBV3-2) and TRBJ1-1, with a weak D call of TRBD1 (5 bases match). The sequence was collected from an adult in good health. At the DNA level, the sequence is TGTGCCAGCAGTCGAGCAGGGCTCTGGGCTGAAGCTTTCTTT. This is translated as CASSRAGLWAEAFF.